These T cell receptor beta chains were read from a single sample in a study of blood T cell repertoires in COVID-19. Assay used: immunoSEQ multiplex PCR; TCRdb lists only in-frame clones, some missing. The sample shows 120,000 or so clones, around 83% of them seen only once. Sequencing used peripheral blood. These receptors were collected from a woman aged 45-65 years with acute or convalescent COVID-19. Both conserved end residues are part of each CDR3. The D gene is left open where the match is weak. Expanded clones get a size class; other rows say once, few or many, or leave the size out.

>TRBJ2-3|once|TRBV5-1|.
CASSWGRTDTQYF
TGCGCCAGCAGCTGGGGCCGCACAGATACGCAGTATTTT
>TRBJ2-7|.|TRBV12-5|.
CASGLVDRGEQYF
TGTGCTAGTGGTTTGGTCGACAGAGGCGAGCAGTACTTC
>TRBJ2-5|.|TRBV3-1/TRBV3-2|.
CASSQSTGTWGETQYF
TGTGCCAGCAGCCAATCAACCGGGACTTGGGGAGAGACCCAGTACTTC
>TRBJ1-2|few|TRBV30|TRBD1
CAWNSGTGFSYGYTF
TGTGCCTGGAACTCCGGGACAGGGTTTTCCTATGGCTACACCTTC
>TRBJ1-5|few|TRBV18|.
CASSPVRDNQPQHF
TGTGCCAGCTCACCGGTAAGAGACAATCAGCCCCAGCATTTT
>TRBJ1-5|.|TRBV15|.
CATSRDGDFSNQPQHF
TGTGCCACCAGCAGGGACGGGGACTTTAGCAATCAGCCCCAGCATTTT
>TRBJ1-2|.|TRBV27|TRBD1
CASSFSRDRANGYTF
TGTGCCAGCAGTTTTTCTCGGGACAGGGCGAATGGCTACACCTTC
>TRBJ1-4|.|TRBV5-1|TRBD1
CASSLAGGTNEKLFF
TGCGCCAGCAGCTTGGCAGGGGGAACTAATGAAAAACTGTTTTTT
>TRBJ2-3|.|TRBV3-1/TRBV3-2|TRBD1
CASSQSGGTDTQYF
TGTGCCAGCAGCCAATCAGGGGGAACAGATACGCAGTATTTT
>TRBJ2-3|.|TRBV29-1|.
CSVPAGSNTQYF
TGCAGCGTGCCGGCCGGGTCAAATACGCAGTATTTT
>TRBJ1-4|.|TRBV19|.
CASSRGQIATNEKLFF
TGTGCCAGTAGTAGAGGACAGATAGCAACTAATGAAAAACTGTTTTTT
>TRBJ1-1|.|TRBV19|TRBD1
CASSSGTGRTEAFF
TGTGCCAGTAGCTCGGGGACAGGGCGGACTGAAGCTTTCTTT
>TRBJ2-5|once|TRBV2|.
CASSPTDMGWGETQYF
TGTGCCAGCAGTCCGACGGACATGGGGTGGGGTGAGACCCAGTACTTC
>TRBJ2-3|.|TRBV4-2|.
CASSRRRGGETDTQYF
TGTGCCAGCAGCCGGAGAAGGGGTGGTGAGACAGATACGCAGTATTTT
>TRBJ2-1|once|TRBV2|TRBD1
CASRKLTGNNEQFF
TGTGCCAGCAGAAAACTGACAGGGAACAATGAGCAGTTCTTC
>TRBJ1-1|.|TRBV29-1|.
CSVRSAGTRNTEAFF
TGCAGCGTTCGATCCGCCGGGACAAGGAACACTGAAGCTTTCTTT
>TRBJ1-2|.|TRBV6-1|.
CASSEQGFDYGYTF
TGTGCCAGCAGTGAACAGGGTTTCGACTATGGCTACACCTTC
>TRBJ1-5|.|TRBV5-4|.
CASSLDGGGTQPQHF
TGTGCCAGCAGCTTGGATGGGGGGGGGACTCAGCCCCAGCATTTT
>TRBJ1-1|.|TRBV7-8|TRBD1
CASSLKAGGITEAFF
TGTGCCAGCAGCTTAAAGGCAGGGGGTATTACTGAAGCTTTCTTT
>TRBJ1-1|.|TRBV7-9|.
CASSLEGSNTEAFF
TGTGCCAGCAGCTTAGAAGGGAGCAACACTGAAGCTTTCTTT
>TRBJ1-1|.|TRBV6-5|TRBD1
CASSYGTQGATEAFF
TGTGCCAGCAGTTACGGGACACAGGGGGCAACTGAAGCTTTCTTT
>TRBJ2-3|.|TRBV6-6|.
CASSYSRGGRTDTQYF
TGTGCCAGCAGTTACTCGAGGGGGGGGCGCACAGATACGCAGTATTTT
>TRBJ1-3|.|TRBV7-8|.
CASSPLGGSGNTIYF
TGTGCCAGCAGCCCATTGGGGGGCTCTGGAAACACCATATATTTT
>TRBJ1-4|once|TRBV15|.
CATRHRNNEKLFF
TGTGCCACCAGACACCGCAATAATGAAAAACTGTTTTTT
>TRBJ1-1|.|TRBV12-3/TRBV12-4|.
CASSSLMVEAFF
TGTGCCAGCAGTTCTCTAATGGTTGAAGCTTTCTTT
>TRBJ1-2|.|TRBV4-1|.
CASSQDPTGASYYGYTF
TGCGCCAGCAGCCAAGATCCAACAGGTGCCTCATACTATGGCTACACCTTC
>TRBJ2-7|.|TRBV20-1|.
CSATLAYEQYF
TGCAGTGCTACCCTAGCATACGAGCAGTACTTC
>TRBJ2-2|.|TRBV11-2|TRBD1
CASGPWTGLTGELFF
TGTGCCAGCGGACCCTGGACAGGCCTCACCGGGGAGCTGTTTTTT
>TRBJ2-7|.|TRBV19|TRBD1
CASSSGTGNSYEQYF
TGTGCCAGTAGTTCGGGGACAGGTAACTCCTACGAGCAGTACTTC